The rows below give T cell receptor beta chains drawn from one sample of a study of early T cells in non-severe SARS-CoV-2 infection. TCRdb fed the 5' RACE reads into MiXCR, producing one record per CDR3 protein. The data show about 77,000 distinct CDR3 sequences, about 16% seen once. Sequencing was carried out using whole blood. These receptors originate from an adult who was a healthcare worker with PCR-confirmed SARS-CoV-2 infection or an uninfected control (not recorded which). Each CDR3 is given with its conserved first and last residue. D genes are given only for firm matches.

TRBD1	TRBV4-1	CASSQDPADRGNTEAFF
TRBD2	TRBV20-1	CSARNQREGLSTGELFF
.	TRBV7-6	CASSSRGVSYEQYF
.	TRBV25-1	CASSEGVGGTDTQYF
.	TRBV4-1	CASSQGQGRDTIYF
.	TRBV28	CASSFPKRDQPQHF
.	TRBV6-6	CASDFTGSGETQYF
.	TRBV29-1	CSPSRVRSNTEAFF
.	TRBV27	CASRQVGGELFF
.	TRBV10-1	CASSRTVGGSPLHF
TRBD2	TRBV6-5	CASIGGGPNGEQYF
.	TRBV2	CASISLTSGDYGYTF
.	TRBV14	CASSQDRAGYDYGYTF
TRBD1	TRBV28	CASSLGTVYYEQYF
.	TRBV7-3	CASSLRPNPADTQYF
TRBD2	TRBV12-3/TRBV12-4	CASSPGLAGSRWETQYF
.	TRBV10-2	CASSESRWTEAFF
.	TRBV12-3/TRBV12-4	CASSVRGSNQPQHF
.	TRBV4-1	CASSQVGGTGELFF
.	TRBV30	CACRRRRATNEQETQYF
.	TRBV12-3/TRBV12-4	CASSLPSLEGNEQFF
TRBD1	TRBV29-1	CSVEDGPGTGGNTIYF